A selection of T cell receptor beta chains follows, all from one sample in a study of blood T cell repertoires in COVID-19. Here immunoSEQ multiplex PCR was the method, and the copy in TCRdb shows in-frame clones only, minus some. Of fewer than 95,000 clones in the sample, roughly 88% were seen once. The sequencing sample was made of peripheral blood. All receptors derive from a woman older than 75 with acute or convalescent COVID-19. CDR3s include the opening cysteine and the closing phenylalanine or tryptophan. Each record gives: J gene, CDR3 length, V gene, clone size, D gene, CDR3 protein, CDR3 DNA. D genes are given only for firm matches. Not every row has a clone size; where given, it reads once, few, many or a size class.

>TRBJ1-3|15|TRBV19|NA|NA
CASRRDLPSGNTIYF
TGTGCCAGTAGGAGGGACTTACCGTCTGGAAACACCATATATTTT
>TRBJ1-6|17|TRBV6-2/TRBV6-3|few|NA
CASSPPTGSSYNSPLHF
TGTGCCAGCAGTCCCCCAACAGGAAGCTCCTATAATTCACCCCTCCACTTT
>TRBJ2-3|16|TRBV4-2|NA|TRBD2
CASSQEGGTSEDTQYF
TGTGCCAGCAGCCAAGAGGGGGGGACTAGCGAGGATACGCAGTATTTT
>TRBJ2-7|13|TRBV7-9|NA|TRBD1
CASSTGTVPLQYF
TGTGCCAGCAGCACAGGGACAGTCCCCTTACAGTACTTC
>TRBJ2-3|13|TRBV2|NA|NA
CASSYRATDTQYF
TGTGCCAGCAGTTACAGGGCAACAGATACGCAGTATTTT
>TRBJ1-1|14|TRBV18|NA|TRBD1
CASSEGQGVTEAFF
TGTGCCAGCTCCGAAGGACAGGGTGTGACTGAAGCTTTCTTT
>TRBJ2-3|15|TRBV6-2/TRBV6-3|NA|TRBD1
CASSTAGGRTDTQYF
TGTGCCAGCAGTACGGCAGGGGGCAGGACAGATACGCAGTATTTT
>TRBJ2-4|14|TRBV5-1|few|TRBD1
CASSPSTGKNIQYF
TGCGCCAGCAGCCCCTCGACAGGGAAAAACATTCAGTACTTC
>TRBJ1-2|13|TRBV30|NA|TRBD1
CAWSTGGYYGYTF
TGTGCCTGGAGTACAGGGGGATACTATGGCTACACCTTC
>TRBJ1-2|13|TRBV2|once|NA
CASSELGPGGYTF
TGTGCCAGCAGTGAACTGGGGCCCGGAGGCTACACCTTC
>TRBJ1-2|17|TRBV18|once|TRBD1
CASSHGGAGGSLYGYTF
TGTGCCAGCTCACACGGTGGGGCAGGGGGCTCCCTCTATGGCTACACCTTC
>TRBJ1-5|18|TRBV7-9|NA|TRBD1
CASSLGTGASPGNQPQHF
TGTGCCAGCAGCTTGGGGACAGGGGCATCACCCGGCAATCAGCCCCAGCATTTT
>TRBJ1-1|17|TRBV19|NA|TRBD1
CASRLGTGGGSNTEAFF
TGTGCCAGTAGATTGGGGACAGGGGGCGGCTCGAACACTGAAGCTTTCTTT
>TRBJ1-5|14|TRBV24-1|once|NA
CATSDHRSNQPQHF
TGTGCCACCAGTGATCACAGAAGCAATCAGCCCCAGCATTTT
>TRBJ1-4|14|TRBV14|NA|TRBD1
CASSRQGTNEKLFF
TGTGCCAGCAGCCGACAGGGGACTAATGAAAAACTGTTTTTT
>TRBJ2-1|15|TRBV4-1|few|NA
CASSPYRASYNEQFF
TGCGCCAGCAGCCCCTACAGGGCCTCCTACAATGAGCAGTTCTTC
>TRBJ2-2|13|TRBV18|NA|NA
CASSPLFPGELFF
TGTGCCAGCTCACCTCTTTTTCCCGGGGAGCTGTTTTTT
>TRBJ1-4|16|TRBV7-2|NA|TRBD1
CASSSGQGATNEKLFF
TGTGCCAGCAGCTCCGGACAGGGCGCAACTAATGAAAAACTGTTTTTT
>TRBJ2-7|14|TRBV14|NA|NA
CASSQARWPYEQYF
TGTGCCAGCAGCCAAGCCAGGTGGCCCTACGAGCAGTACTTC
>TRBJ1-2|13|TRBV19|NA|NA
CASRDTGNYGYTF
TGTGCCAGTAGGGATACAGGGAACTATGGCTACACCTTC
>TRBJ2-5|17|TRBV11-2|NA|TRBD2
CASSRLAGGRYQETQYF
TGTGCCAGCAGCCGACTAGCGGGGGGGAGGTACCAAGAGACCCAGTACTTC
>TRBJ2-6|12|TRBV30|NA|NA
CAWATGANVLTF
TGTGCCTGGGCTACTGGGGCCAACGTCCTGACTTTC
>TRBJ1-2|14|TRBV2|once|TRBD1
CASSRTGGIRGYTF
TGTGCCAGCAGTCGGACAGGGGGGATCAGGGGCTACACCTTC
>TRBJ2-3|15|TRBV19|NA|TRBD1
CASSLGQGRTDTQYF
TGTGCCAGTAGTCTCGGACAGGGGCGGACAGATACGCAGTATTTT
>TRBJ2-1|12|TRBV9|NA|NA
CASSSSAGEQFF
TGTGCCAGCAGCTCGTCGGCAGGGGAGCAGTTCTTC
>TRBJ2-2|15|TRBV5-1|NA|NA
CASSLEGGPGGELFF
TGCGCCAGCAGCTTGGAGGGGGGGCCCGGCGGGGAGCTGTTTTTT
>TRBJ2-7|15|TRBV3-1/TRBV3-2|NA|TRBD1
CASSQGGQGIYEQYF
TGTGCCAGCAGCCAAGGTGGACAGGGGATCTACGAGCAGTACTTC
>TRBJ2-1|14|TRBV29-1|once|TRBD2
CSVRAGGVDIEQFF
TGCAGCGTTCGGGCGGGAGGAGTTGATATAGAGCAGTTCTTC
>TRBJ2-2|13|TRBV6-5|NA|NA
CASSSQGPGELFF
TGTGCCAGCAGTTCACAGGGCCCCGGGGAGCTGTTTTTT
>TRBJ2-3|15|TRBV5-6|NA|TRBD2
CASSLIAGGTDTQYF
TGTGCCAGCAGCTTGATCGCGGGAGGAACAGATACGCAGTATTTT
>TRBJ2-7|17|TRBV3-1/TRBV3-2|NA|TRBD2
CASSQDLGLAPTYEQYF
TGTGCCAGCAGCCAAGACCTGGGACTAGCGCCGACCTACGAGCAGTACTTC
>TRBJ1-5|15|TRBV10-3|NA|TRBD1
CAISGTGASNQPQHF
TGTGCCATCAGCGGGACAGGGGCGAGCAATCAGCCCCAGCATTTT
>TRBJ1-2|14|TRBV25-1|NA|NA
CASSEHSRDNGYTF
TGTGCCAGCAGTGAACATTCCAGGGATAATGGCTACACCTTC
>TRBJ2-4|16|TRBV14|once|TRBD2
CASSPGGTLAKNIQYF
TGTGCCAGCAGCCCGGGGGGGACCTTAGCCAAAAACATTCAGTACTTC
>TRBJ1-1|15|TRBV5-1|once|TRBD1
CASSPGTGGWTEAFF
TGCGCCAGCAGCCCCGGGACAGGGGGATGGACTGAAGCTTTCTTT
>TRBJ2-7|17|TRBV4-2|NA|TRBD2
CASSQDGTSGGAGEQYF
TGTGCCAGCAGCCAAGACGGGACTAGCGGGGGGGCCGGCGAGCAGTACTTC
>TRBJ1-1|16|TRBV19|NA|NA
CASSSLGGVMNTEAFF
TGTGCCAGTAGTTCTCTAGGGGGGGTTATGAACACTGAAGCTTTCTTT
>TRBJ2-7|12|TRBV6-5|NA|TRBD1
CASSGQGDEQYF
TGTGCCAGCAGCGGACAGGGGGACGAGCAGTACTTC
>TRBJ2-3|14|TRBV19|once|TRBD2
CASSSGGRGDTQYF
TGTGCCAGTAGTTCGGGAGGGCGGGGAGATACGCAGTATTTT
>TRBJ2-7|14|TRBV2|NA|TRBD1
CASSETGVPYEQYF
TGTGCCAGCAGTGAGACAGGGGTCCCCTACGAGCAGTACTTC
>TRBJ1-6|14|TRBV19|NA|TRBD1
CASSGDRGPSPLHF
TGTGCCAGTAGTGGGGACAGGGGGCCCTCACCCCTCCACTTT
>TRBJ2-3|14|TRBV7-3|NA|NA
CASSLEADTDTQYF
TGTGCCAGCAGCTTAGAGGCTGACACAGATACGCAGTATTTT
>TRBJ2-2|16|TRBV5-1|NA|TRBD2
CASSLDLAGYTGELFF
TGCGCCAGCAGCTTGGATCTAGCGGGTTACACCGGGGAGCTGTTTTTT
>TRBJ1-3|15|TRBV5-4|NA|NA
CASSSQGTHGDTIYF
TGTGCCAGCAGCTCCCAGGGGACCCACGGTGACACCATATATTTT
>TRBJ1-1|16|TRBV7-2|NA|NA
CASSLVGAPMNTEAFF
TGTGCCAGCAGCTTAGTGGGGGCCCCAATGAACACTGAAGCTTTCTTT